These 19 T cell receptor beta chains originate from one sample sequenced in a study of blood T cell repertoires in COVID-19. Here immunoSEQ multiplex PCR was the method, and the copy in TCRdb shows in-frame clones only, minus some. Of about 220,000 clones in the sample, 80% to 85% were seen once. The sequenced material came from peripheral blood. The source is a man aged 30 to 45 with active or convalescent COVID-19.

The chain combines TRBV2 with TRBJ1-5; D is uncertain. The germline CDR1 and CDR2 sequences are SNHLY and FYNNEI. The V end was cut by 6 bases, the J end by 2 bases, with 8 bases between. This CDR3 is built from 13 residues. CDR3 region: CASRGLGNQPQHF. The CDR3 DNA is TGTGCCAGCAGAGGACTCGGCAATCAGCCCCAGCATTTT.

V is TRBV3-1 (or the pseudogene TRBV3-2) and J is TRBJ2-5; D perhaps matches TRBD2 (5 bases). Trimming took off 0 bases at V and 3 bases at J, with 11 bases between the two ends. CDR3 length: 15 amino acids. Germline V gene lookup returns CDR1 LGHDT and CDR2 YNNKEL (reference sequence). In nucleotides, the CDR3 is TGTGCCAGCAGCCAAGACCCTAGCCGCAAAGAGACCCAGTACTTC. This sequence encodes CASSQDPSRKETQYF.

The chain couples TRBV15 to TRBJ2-1; tentatively, D is TRBD2 (5 bases). Germline CDR1 and CDR2: LNHNV and YYDKDF (reference sequence). The V end lost 1 base, the J end lost 10 bases, and 11 bases lay between the germline ends. The CDR3 has 13 amino acids. CDR3 residues: CATSRVPRGEQFF. CDR3 coding DNA: TGTGCCACCAGCAGAGTCCCCCGCGGGGAGCAGTTCTTC.

This chain connects TRBV27 to TRBJ2-7; TRBD2 is a possible D gene (5 bases). V dropped 6 bases and J dropped 3 bases, with 15 bases sitting between them. Germline V gives CDR1 MNHEY, CDR2 SMNVEV (reference sequence). The CDR3 is 14 amino acids. CDR3 coding DNA: TGTGCCAGCAGCCCCCGGGGTACCTTCTACGAGCAGTACTTC. Protein: CASSPRGTFYEQYF.

DNA of the CDR3: TGTGCCAGCAGTTCACAGGGTTACGAGCAGTACTTC. Translation: CASSSQGYEQYF. V usage is TRBV12-3 or TRBV12-4 and J usage is TRBJ2-7; D possibly corresponds to TRBD1 (6 bases). The CDR3 consists of 12 residues. Trimming took off 4 bases at V and 4 bases at J, with 8 bases between the two ends.

The chain carries TRBV15 and TRBJ2-1; TRBD1 aligns across 10 bases. The CDR3 is 15 amino acids. Germline CDR1 reads LNHNV; CDR2 reads YYDKDF (reference sequence). Unmatched junction bases numbered 4, after V lost 1 base and J lost 7 bases. As DNA, the CDR3 is TGTGCCACCAGCAGAGCCGGGACAGGGGTAAATGAGCAGTTCTTC. Its translation is CATSRAGTGVNEQFF.

This clone has a single count. The CDR3 coding sequence is TGCGCCAGCAGCCCCAGGTTAAACACTGAAGCTTTCTTT. Translated, it gives CASSPRLNTEAFF. The J gene is TRBJ1-1, the V gene TRBV4-3; D remains ambiguous. Germline V gene sequence: CDR1 LGHNA, CDR2 YSLEER. This CDR3 contains 13 residues. The ends were cut back, 4 bases at V and 2 bases at J, with 8 bases in the middle.

This chain uses TRBV28 with TRBJ2-7; D remains ambiguous. The CDR3 spans 14 residues. Germline V gene data show CDR1 as MDHEN and CDR2 as SYDVKM. V was cut by 8 bases and J by 1 base, with 15 bases left in between. In nucleotides, the CDR3 is TGTGCCAGCTCCTTGCAGCGCACATCCTACGAGCAGTACTTC. This codes for CASSLQRTSYEQYF.

The V gene is TRBV3-1 (or the pseudogene TRBV3-2), the J gene TRBJ2-7, with TRBD1 identical over 9 bases. The germline V gene has CDR1 LGHDT and CDR2 YNNKEL (reference sequence). Trimming cost V 0 bases and J 5 bases; bases outside gene matches: 8. The CDR3 covers 16 residues. CDR3 in amino acids: CASSQDPQGQGHEQYF. CDR3 bases: TGTGCCAGCAGCCAAGATCCACAGGGACAGGGCCACGAGCAGTACTTC.

This chain links TRBV2 with TRBJ1-1; 7 bases are shared with TRBD1. The junction had 1 base not matched to a gene; V was cut back by 2 bases and J by 1 base. From germline, CDR1 is SNHLY and CDR2 FYNNEI. The CDR3 runs 14 residues. The CDR3 DNA reads as TGTGCCAGCAGTGAATGGACAGGGAACACTGAAGCTTTCTTT. This sequence encodes CASSEWTGNTEAFF.

The chain has TRBV12-3 or TRBV12-4 and TRBJ1-2; no definite D call. This CDR3 region has 11 residues. The V and J ends lost 6 bases and 4 bases respectively, with 6 bases between them. CDR3 loop: CASSSSYGYTF. CDR3 bases: TGTGCCAGCAGCTCCAGCTATGGCTACACCTTC.

This rearrangement joins TRBV4-3 to TRBJ2-3; TRBD2 is a possible D gene (5 bases). The V and J ends lost 1 base and 5 bases respectively, with 13 bases between them. CDR1 is LGHNA and CDR2 is YSLEER in the germline V gene. This CDR3 is built from 15 residues. CDR3 nucleotide sequence: TGCGCCAGCAGCCAAGCCCCGCTTGGGAGAGATACGCAGTATTTT. Encoded protein: CASSQAPLGRDTQYF.

This chain connects TRBV19 to TRBJ2-3, with 7 bases lining up with TRBD2. After removal of 2 bases from V and 7 bases from J, the junction contained 3 bases not matched to a gene. The germline gives CDR1 LNHDA, CDR2 SQIVND (reference sequence). This CDR3 region has 13 residues. Written as DNA, the CDR3 is TGTGCCAGTAGTATACTGGGGGGGAATACGCAGTATTTT. Encoded protein: CASSILGGNTQYF.

The chain is built from TRBV6-5 and TRBJ2-1, with TRBD2 matching over 9 bases. The CDR3 extends over 16 amino acids. V lost 0 bases, J lost 9 bases, and 9 bases stayed unmatched. From germline, CDR1 is MNHEY and CDR2 SVGAGI. CDR3 sequence: CASSYSDGGRAGEQFF. The DNA of the CDR3 is TGTGCCAGCAGTTACTCGGATGGCGGGAGGGCGGGTGAGCAGTTCTTC.

CDR3 sequence: CAWSVGVYLQNTGELFF. The DNA of the CDR3 is TGTGCCTGGAGTGTAGGGGTCTACCTCCAGAACACCGGGGAGCTGTTTTTT. The chain links TRBV30 to TRBJ2-2, with D possibly matching TRBD1 (5 bases). This CDR3 comprises 17 residues. Trimming removed 0 bases at V and 1 base at J, with 15 bases between. Per the germline V gene, CDR1 is GTSNPN and CDR2 is SVGIG (reference sequence).

The chain has TRBV24-1 and TRBJ1-5; D is unresolved. CDR3 size: 11 residues. V lost 9 bases and J lost 5, with 7 bases in between. Germline-derived CDR1 and CDR2 are KGHDR and SFDVKD. CDR3 in DNA: TGTGCCACCCCGGGATATCAGCCCCAGCATTTT. Protein product: CATPGYQPQHF.

In regard to this clone: This specimen includes other DNA sequences encoding the same CDR3. CDR3 nucleotides: TGCAGCGTTGACAGGGGGAACACTGAAGCTTTCTTT. This gives the protein CSVDRGNTEAFF. The chain joins TRBV29-1 to TRBJ1-1; tentatively, D is TRBD1 (6 bases). Looked up from germline, CDR1 is SQVTM and CDR2 is ANQGSEA. V lost 3 bases, J lost 1 base, and 6 bases lay in between. There are 12 residues in the CDR3.

The chain combines TRBV3-1 (or the pseudogene TRBV3-2) with TRBJ1-5; perhaps TRBD1 as D (5 bases). Germline assignment: CDR1 LGHDT and CDR2 YNNKEL (reference sequence). This CDR3 region has 14 residues. V lost 4 bases, J lost 6 bases, and 13 bases lay in between. The CDR3 reads CASSPSGESQPQHF. CDR3 DNA sequence: TGTGCCAGCAGCCCTTCGGGGGAAAGTCAGCCCCAGCATTTT.

This clone was counted a few times. The chain employs TRBV2 and TRBJ1-4; no reliable D call. Trimming cost V 4 bases and J 13 bases, with 10 bases left between them. The CDR3 extends over 11 amino acids. CDR1 is SNHLY, CDR2 FYNNEI, per germline. The CDR3 DNA sequence: TGTGCCAGCAGTGGAGGGCTTAGACTGTTTTTT. This translates into CASSGGLRLFF.